This T cell receptor (beta chain) was sequenced during a study of a mutant IDH1 vaccine in newly diagnosed glioma. Study overall: The treated group averaged 40.4 years old and was 62.5% male, around 38% female. Before enrollment, the patients had been treated with radiotherapy alone, temozolomide alone, or both together. Most of them had received both.

Study outcomes and limitations: A vaccine-induced immune response developed in roughly 95% of the patients.

This sample's time point: baseline, week 1 (first vaccination visit). The treatment was: pre-vaccination baseline after standard-of-care therapy. Per germline, CDR1 SSHAT and CDR2 FNYEAQ (reference sequence). The CDR3 extends over 13 amino acids. Only in-frame clones appear in the TCRdb table, and some are missing; sequencing was by immunoSEQ multiplex PCR. Of about 25,000 clones listed, around 93% were seen once; the top ten hold around 1.2%. This clone occurred once. The antigen is not known. One end of the junction fails to match germline, which may point to a read error. Material: PBMCs, obtained from a glioma patient treated with radiotherapy, temozolomide or both. The V gene is TRBV7-7, the J gene TRBJ2-4; 7 positions match TRBD1. The clonotype comes from a middle-aged man with glioma. The CDR3 spells CASSRDRFGIQYF. The CDR3 DNA reads TGTGCTAGCAGCCGGGACAGATTTGGAATTCAGTACTTC.